These 9 T cell receptor beta chains originate from one sample sequenced in a study of T cells in Graves' hyperthyroidism and ophthalmopathy. RNA transcripts were the template for amplifying TCR beta CDR3 regions. HTBI primers drove first-round RT-PCR of the TCR CDR3. TCRdb ran MiXCR on the multiplex PCR reads and lists one entry per CDR3 protein. The sample consists of some 550,000 distinct CDR3 sequences, about a sixth of them appearing once. The sample consisted of blood. These receptors all come from a woman aged 40 to 50 with Graves' ophthalmopathy.

This clonotype has a count of ten or more. The V and J genes are TRBV2 and TRBJ1-2, with 7 positions matching TRBD1. V was pared by 9 bases and J by 3 bases, with 10 bases of the junction left unmatched. Germline V gives CDR1 SNHLY, CDR2 FYNNEI. The CDR3 totals 14 residues. CDR3 bases: TGTGCCAGGGCGCAGGACAGGAACCACTATGGCTACACCTTC. It encodes CARAQDRNHYGYTF.

In this sample, this clonotype turned up many times. The chain carries TRBV12-3 or TRBV12-4 and TRBJ2-3; TRBD2 agrees at 7 bases. J lost 2 bases, V lost 7 bases, and 9 bases had no gene match. The CDR3 is 15 amino acids. The CDR3 loop reads CASISSGDVTDTQYF. CDR3 sequence (DNA): TGTGCCAGCATCTCTAGCGGAGATGTCACAGATACGCAGTATTTT.

This clonotype has ten or more counts. CDR3 in amino acids: CSARDSNRRGRETQYF. The CDR3 coding sequence is TGCAGTGCTAGAGATTCGAATCGGCGGGGACGAGAGACCCAGTACTTC. The V gene is TRBV20-1, the J gene TRBJ2-5, with a possible D match to TRBD2 (6 bases). Germline loops: CDR1 DFQATT, CDR2 SNEGSKA (reference sequence). The CDR3 spans 16 residues. V lost 0 bases to trimming and J lost 4 bases, with 18 bases between them.

The table lists this clonotype with many counts. The chain links TRBV24-1 to TRBJ1-1; D is unresolved. V shed 1 base and J shed 6 bases, with 17 bases lying between them. The V gene's germline CDR1 is KGHDR and CDR2 SFDVKD. The CDR3 spans 16 residues. The CDR3 DNA reads TGTGCCACCAGTGATTTATGTAACGGCCGAAGGGCTGAAGCTTTCTTT. Its protein product is CATSDLCNGRRAEAFF.

V is TRBV12-3 or TRBV12-4 and J is TRBJ2-2; possibly TRBD1 or TRBD2 for D (5 bases each). The CDR3 covers 16 residues. V lost 3 bases, J lost 3 bases, and 14 bases lay in between. DNA for the CDR3: TGTGCCAGCAGTTTCGGACCGGGGCCCTACACCGGGGAGCTGTTTTTT. This gives the protein CASSFGPGPYTGELFF.

This clonotype appeared many times. V is TRBV5-1 and J is TRBJ1-1; D is possibly TRBD1 (5 bases). Trimming shortened V by 4 bases and J by 4 bases, and 17 bases separated the two germline ends. The CDR3 runs 15 residues. Germline V gives CDR1 SGHRS, CDR2 YFSETQ. CDR3 sequence (DNA): TGCGCCAGCAGCCCCTCAGGACACACCGCCACTGAAGCTTTCTTT. Its translation: CASSPSGHTATEAFF.

The sample holds many counts of this clonotype. The chain couples TRBV3-1 to TRBJ2-7, with D perhaps TRBD1 (5 bases). This CDR3 has 14 residues. The germline V and J ends were trimmed by 1 base and 4 bases, with 11 bases remaining between them. Per germline, CDR1 LGHDT and CDR2 YNNKEL (reference sequence). The CDR3 DNA reads TGTGCCAGCAGCCAAGCGCAGGGATGGTACGAGCAGTACTTC. Protein sequence: CASSQAQGWYEQYF.

Regarding this clonotype: Possible read error: a much larger clone is one base away. The CDR3 DNA follows: TGTGCCAGCAGCTTTGCAGCCTCGGGAAACACTGAAGCTTTCTTT. Its translation: CASSFAASGNTEAFF. This chain uses TRBV11-2 with TRBJ1-1; D remains ambiguous. Looked up from germline, CDR1 is SGHAT and CDR2 is FQNNGV. CDR3 length: 15 amino acids. V was cut by 3 bases and J by 2 bases, with 13 bases left in between.

This clonotype was recorded many times. The chain's CDR3 is CASSLYGVGEQYF. The DNA of the CDR3 is TGTGCCAGCAGCTTATACGGGGTGGGCGAGCAGTACTTC. The rearrangement links TRBV7-9 to TRBJ2-7; perhaps TRBD2 as D (5 bases). Germline V gene sequence: CDR1 SEHNR, CDR2 FQNEAQ (reference sequence). The CDR3 is made up of 13 amino acids. Trimming left V 2 bases short and J 6 bases short, with 11 bases between.